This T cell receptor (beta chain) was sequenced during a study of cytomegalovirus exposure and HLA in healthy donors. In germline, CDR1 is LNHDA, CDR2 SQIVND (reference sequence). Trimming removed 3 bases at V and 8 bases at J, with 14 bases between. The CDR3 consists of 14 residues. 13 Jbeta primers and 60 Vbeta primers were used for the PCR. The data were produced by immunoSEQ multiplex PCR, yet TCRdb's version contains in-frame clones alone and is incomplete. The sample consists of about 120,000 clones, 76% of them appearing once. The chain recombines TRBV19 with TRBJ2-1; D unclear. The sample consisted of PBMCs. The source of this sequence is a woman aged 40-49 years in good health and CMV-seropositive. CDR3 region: CASSMEPSWDEQFF. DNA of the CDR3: TGTGCCAGTAGTATGGAGCCCTCGTGGGATGAGCAGTTCTTC.